The 28 T cell receptor beta chains listed next were all sequenced from one sample in a study of early T cells in non-severe SARS-CoV-2 infection. Using its own MiXCR run on the 5' RACE reads, TCRdb lists one record per CDR3 protein. The sample consists of tens of thousands of distinct CDR3 sequences, about 5.3% of them appearing once. The sequences come from whole blood, collected at baseline. These receptor sequences come from an adult who was a healthcare worker with PCR-confirmed SARS-CoV-2 infection or an uninfected control (not recorded which).

In its sample, this clonotype was seen many times. V usage is TRBV3-1 and J usage is TRBJ2-7; 7 bases are shared with TRBD2. Germline loops: CDR1 LGHDT, CDR2 YNNKEL (reference sequence). The CDR3 contains 15 residues. With 0 bases clipped from V and 7 bases from J, the junction kept 9 bases outside the gene matches. The CDR3, as DNA: TGTGCCAGCAGCCAAGATAGCGGACCCGGGGGGGAGCAGTACTTC. It specifies CASSQDSGPGGEQYF.

This clonotype was observed at least ten times. This chain joins TRBV6-1 and TRBJ2-1; 14 bases are a match to TRBD2. The trim removed 5 bases at V and 9 bases at J, leaving 9 bases unmatched. CDR3 length equals 16 residues. Germline-derived CDR1 and CDR2 are MNHNS and SASEGT. The CDR3: CASSSPATSGGGEQFF. CDR3 DNA: TGTGCCAGCAGTTCCCCCGCGACTAGCGGGGGGGGTGAGCAGTTCTTC.

This clonotype was seen many times. V gene TRBV28 combines with J gene TRBJ2-1, with 12 bases identical to TRBD2. The germline gives CDR1 MDHEN, CDR2 SYDVKM. Unmatched junction bases numbered 12, after V lost 5 bases and J lost 1 base. The CDR3 is made up of 19 amino acids. CDR3 DNA: TGTGCCAGCAGTCAGGGGGGTCTAGCGGGAGGGACATCCTACAATGAGCAGTTCTTC. Its translation is CASSQGGLAGGTSYNEQFF.

This clonotype has at least ten counts. The chain has TRBV12-3 or TRBV12-4 and TRBJ1-1; possibly TRBD1 for D (5 bases). Trimming removed 9 bases at V and 6 bases at J, with 17 bases between. The CDR3 totals 13 residues. The CDR3 spells CASGRWGSAEAFF. CDR3 in DNA: TGTGCCAGTGGCCGTTGGGGGTCGGCTGAAGCTTTCTTT.

This clonotype has at least ten counts. The DNA for the CDR3 is TGTGCCAGCAGTCCCCAGGTTCCTAGCACAGATACGCAGTATTTT. This codes for CASSPQVPSTDTQYF. This sequence joins TRBV6-5 and TRBJ2-3; no clear D gene. This CDR3 is 15 amino acids long. The germline V and J ends were trimmed by 5 bases and 0 bases, with 12 bases remaining between them. CDR1 and CDR2 from the germline V gene are MNHEY and SVGAGI.

This clonotype was detected many times. V and J are TRBV6-4 and TRBJ2-5; perhaps D is TRBD1 or TRBD2 (6 bases each). Germline CDR1 and CDR2: MRHNA and SNTAGT. Trimming cost V 0 bases and J 5 bases, with 25 bases left between them. This CDR3 is 19 amino acids long. In DNA form, the CDR3 reads TGTGCCAGCAGTGACTCGAGATTGGCAGGGGAGGTAAATTTTGAGACCCAGTACTTC. Its protein is CASSDSRLAGEVNFETQYF.

This clonotype was detected many times. The J gene is TRBJ2-7, the V gene TRBV20-1, with D perhaps being TRBD1 or TRBD2 (5 bases each). Trimming took off 6 bases at V and 3 bases at J, with 9 bases between the two ends. The germline V gene has CDR1 DFQATT and CDR2 SNEGSKA (reference sequence). This CDR3 is built from 11 residues. Here the CDR3 reads CSARDGYEQYF. In DNA, the CDR3 is TGCAGTGCCAGGGACGGCTACGAGCAGTACTTC.

In its sample, this clonotype was seen many times. V and J are TRBV6-2 or TRBV6-3 and TRBJ1-5; D is unclear. V was pared by 6 bases and J by 9 bases, with 18 bases between. The CDR3 extends over 14 amino acids. Germline CDR1 and CDR2: MNHEY and SVGEGT. This CDR3 is CASSLLTGSRPQHF. In nucleotides, the CDR3 is TGTGCCAGCAGCCTTCTTACCGGGAGTCGGCCCCAGCATTTT.

The sample holds many counts of this clonotype. The chain carries TRBV7-2 and TRBJ2-3; 8 bases are shared with TRBD1. In germline, CDR1 is SGHTA, CDR2 FQGNSA. With 4 bases clipped from V and 3 bases from J, the junction kept 0 bases outside the gene matches. The CDR3 spans 13 residues. The CDR3 DNA sequence: TGTGCCAGCAGCTACAGGGGGACAGATACGCAGTATTTT. Translating gives CASSYRGTDTQYF.

This clonotype was seen repeatedly, ten times or more. V and J are TRBV20-1 and TRBJ1-5; D gene unclear. The CDR3 is 12 residues long. The germline V gene has CDR1 DFQATT and CDR2 SNEGSKA (reference sequence). V lost 3 bases, J lost 4 bases, and 7 bases lay in between. CDR3 nucleotide sequence: TGCAGTGCTAGCCAGATTAATCAGCCCCAGCATTTT. Translated, it gives CSASQINQPQHF.

Details on this clonotype: A much more abundant neighbour one base away suggests this may be a read error. The chain uses TRBV18 and TRBJ2-5, with D hard to call. CDR3 length equals 15 residues. Looked up from germline, CDR1 is KGHSH and CDR2 is LQKENI. The CDR3 coding sequence is TGTACCAGCTCACCACGAAGTGGTCTTCAAGAGACCCAGTACTTC. Translating gives CTSSPRSGLQETQYF.

This clonotype was seen many times. V usage is TRBV28 and J usage is TRBJ1-1; no clear D gene. Germline V gene sequence: CDR1 MDHEN, CDR2 SYDVKM. The CDR3 has 16 residues. Trimming removed 2 bases at V and 5 bases at J, with 18 bases between. The CDR3 DNA reads TGTGCCAGCAGTTTACGGGTGGGCGGGAGAGGTACTGAAGCTTTCTTT. This translates into CASSLRVGGRGTEAFF.

V usage is TRBV18 and J usage is TRBJ2-2; no definite D call. The CDR3 spans 16 residues. V lost 0 bases to trimming and J lost 0 bases, with 8 bases between them. Germline CDR1 and CDR2: KGHSH and LQKENI. CDR3 DNA sequence: TGTGCCAGCTCACCACCGCGCCCCTCGAACACCGGGGAGCTGTTTTTT. Protein product: CASSPPRPSNTGELFF.

The rearrangement uses TRBV5-4 and TRBJ2-7; D not resolved. CDR1 and CDR2 (germline): SGHNT, YYREEE (reference sequence). The CDR3 is made up of 12 amino acids. Trimming removed 4 bases from V and 2 bases from J, with 7 bases in between. CDR3 nucleotides: TGTGCCAGCAGCCGAGACGCCTACGAGCAGTACTTC. Protein sequence: CASSRDAYEQYF. The full variable domain, in which reference TRBV5-4 and TRBJ2-7 provide the parts outside the CDR3, is ETGVTQSPTHLIKTRGQQVTLRCSSQSGHNTVSWYQQALGQGPQFIFQYYREEENGRGNFPPRFSGLQFPNYSSELNVNALELDDSALYLCASSRDAYEQYFGPGTRLTVT.

This clonotype was recorded at least ten times. The V gene is TRBV29-1, the J gene TRBJ2-3; TRBD2 matches at 8 bases. Trimming at V came to 4 bases and at J to 0 bases, leaving 6 bases not matched to a gene. This CDR3 has 15 amino acids. Germline V lookup: CDR1 SQVTM, CDR2 ANQGSEA. Here the CDR3 reads CSVAEGTRSTDTQYF. CDR3 DNA: TGCAGCGTTGCAGAAGGGACTAGAAGCACAGATACGCAGTATTTT.

V is TRBV30 and J is TRBJ2-7, with D unresolved. The V end lost 4 bases, the J end lost 5 bases, and 9 bases lay between the germline ends. Germline-derived CDR1 and CDR2 are GTSNPN and SVGIG (reference sequence). The CDR3 runs to 11 residues. The CDR3 protein is CAWTRRNEQYF. CDR3 in DNA: TGTGCCTGGACCCGGAGAAACGAGCAGTACTTC.

This clonotype was counted ten times or more. The chain joins TRBV7-9 to TRBJ2-3; possible D gene TRBD2, 6 bases. V lost 6 bases and J lost 0, with 16 bases in between. CDR3 size: 16 residues. Germline CDR1 reads SEHNR; CDR2 reads FQNEAQ (reference sequence). The CDR3 loop is CASRARDLISTDTQYF. In DNA form, the CDR3 reads TGTGCCAGCAGAGCTCGGGACTTGATAAGCACAGATACGCAGTATTTT.

Many counts were recorded for this clonotype. The chain recombines TRBV28 with TRBJ1-4; 10 bases agree with TRBD1. The trim removed 8 bases at V and 5 bases at J, leaving 2 bases unmatched. This CDR3 contains 13 residues. Germline V gene sequence: CDR1 MDHEN, CDR2 SYDVKM. The CDR3 DNA sequence: TGTGCCAGCGCGGGACAGGGGAATGAAAAACTGTTTTTT. The encoded protein is CASAGQGNEKLFF.

This clonotype was recorded at least ten times. The chain is built from TRBV20-1 and TRBJ2-2; 9 nucleotides match TRBD2. The germline CDR1 and CDR2 sequences are DFQATT and SNEGSKA (reference sequence). The length of the CDR3 is 16 residues. The J segment lost 3 bases and the V segment lost 5 bases, leaving 10 bases of the junction unmatched. CDR3 region: CSASLIAGVDTGELFF. The CDR3 nucleotides read TGCAGTGCTTCCCTTATAGCGGGAGTCGACACCGGGGAGCTGTTTTTT.

The CDR3 protein is CASSISQFLYTF. CDR3 bases: TGTGCCAGTAGTATTTCGCAATTCCTCTACACCTTC. V is TRBV19 and J is TRBJ1-2; no firm D call. Looked up from germline, CDR1 is LNHDA and CDR2 is SQIVND (reference sequence). The CDR3 is 12 residues long. V dropped 3 bases and J dropped 10 bases, with 12 bases sitting between them.

The chain couples TRBV20-1 to TRBJ2-1, with D perhaps TRBD2 (5 bases). The ends were cut back, 7 bases at V and 0 bases at J, with 13 bases in the middle. Germline V gene lookup returns CDR1 DFQATT and CDR2 SNEGSKA (reference sequence). The CDR3 runs to 14 residues. Here the CDR3 DNA reads TGCAGTGTCGAGCTGGGAGTCTCCTACAATGAGCAGTTCTTC. Its protein product is CSVELGVSYNEQFF.

The sample holds many counts of this clonotype. CDR3 in DNA: TGTGCCAGCAGCCAAGATCCCGGCCCCCCAGATACGCAGTATTTT. Protein product: CASSQDPGPPDTQYF. The V call is TRBV3-1, the J call TRBJ2-3; D remains ambiguous. Germline V lookup: CDR1 LGHDT, CDR2 YNNKEL (reference sequence). V was trimmed by 0 bases and J by 4 bases, leaving 11 bases between them. The CDR3 covers 15 residues.

Concerning this clonotype itself: A clone one base away is much larger, so this may be a read error. The chain couples TRBV6-6 to TRBJ1-5; D is possibly TRBD1 (5 bases). CDR1 MNHNY and CDR2 SVGAGI come from the germline V gene (reference sequence). The CDR3 runs to 14 residues. V lost 3 bases to trimming and J lost 8 bases, with 14 bases between them. The CDR3, as DNA: TGTGCCAGCAGTTATGCGCAGGGTGATAAGCCCCAGCATTTT. It translates to CASSYAQGDKPQHF.

This clonotype was seen at least ten times. The chain combines TRBV6-1 with TRBJ2-2, with 8 nucleotides matching TRBD1. CDR3 length equals 17 residues. V trimming: 8 bases; J trimming: 0 bases; junction bases outside the gene matches: 11. The V gene's germline CDR1 is MNHNS and CDR2 SASEGT. The CDR3 loop reads CASGTRDRPANTGELFF. The CDR3 coding sequence is TGTGCCAGCGGTACTCGGGACAGGCCAGCGAACACCGGGGAGCTGTTTTTT.

This clonotype showed up many times. The V and J genes are TRBV20-1 and TRBJ1-1; 8 bases line up with TRBD1. This CDR3 contains 14 residues. With V trimmed by 6 bases and J by 2 bases, 8 bases remained unmatched. Germline loops: CDR1 DFQATT, CDR2 SNEGSKA (reference sequence). CDR3 loop: CSACRGPSNTEAFF. The DNA for the CDR3 is TGCAGTGCGTGCAGGGGGCCCTCTAACACTGAAGCTTTCTTT.

This clonotype was observed a handful of times. The chain is built from TRBV11-2 and TRBJ1-6; maybe TRBD1 (6 bases). Germline CDR1 is SGHAT and CDR2 is FQNNGV. Trimming shortened V by 2 bases and J by 5 bases, and 16 bases separated the two germline ends. The CDR3 runs to 17 residues. CDR3 sequence reads: CASSLRLGTTNNSPLHF. For the CDR3, the DNA is TGTGCCAGCAGCTTACGGTTGGGGACAACTAATAATTCACCCCTCCACTTT.

The sample holds a few counts of this clonotype. The chain is built from TRBV30 and TRBJ1-1, with 11 bases identical to TRBD1. Germline trimming cut 5 bases from V and 7 bases from J; bases unmatched to any gene: 6. There are 13 residues in the CDR3. Germline V CDR1 and CDR2: GTSNPN, SVGIG (reference sequence). Here the CDR3 DNA reads TGTGCCTGGGTCCGGGACAGGGGGAATGAAGCTTTCTTT. Residues: CAWVRDRGNEAFF.

The table lists this clonotype with many counts. This chain links TRBV10-1 with TRBJ2-7; D is perhaps TRBD1 or TRBD2 (5 bases each). Germline assignment: CDR1 WNHNN and CDR2 SYGVQD (reference sequence). V was pared by 10 bases and J by 3 bases, with 10 bases between. There are 11 residues in the CDR3. CDR3 sequence (DNA): TGCGCCACCGGGACCTACTACGAGCAGTACTTC. Translating it yields CATGTYYEQYF.